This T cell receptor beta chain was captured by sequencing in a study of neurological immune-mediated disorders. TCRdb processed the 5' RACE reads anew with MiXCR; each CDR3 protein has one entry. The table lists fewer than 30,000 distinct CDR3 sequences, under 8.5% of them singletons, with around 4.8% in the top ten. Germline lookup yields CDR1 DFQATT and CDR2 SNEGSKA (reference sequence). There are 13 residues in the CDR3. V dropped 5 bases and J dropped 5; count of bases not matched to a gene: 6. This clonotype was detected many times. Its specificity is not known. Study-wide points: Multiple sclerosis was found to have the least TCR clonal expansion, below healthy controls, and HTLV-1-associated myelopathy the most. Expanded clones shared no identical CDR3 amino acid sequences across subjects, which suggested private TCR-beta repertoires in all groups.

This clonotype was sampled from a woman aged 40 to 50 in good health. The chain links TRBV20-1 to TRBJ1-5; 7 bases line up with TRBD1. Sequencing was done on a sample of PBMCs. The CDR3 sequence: CSAGRDSDQPQHF. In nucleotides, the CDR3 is TGCAGTGCTGGGAGGGACAGTGATCAGCCCCAGCATTTT.